The rows below give T cell receptor beta chains drawn from one sample of a study of blood T cell repertoires in COVID-19. The repertoire was sequenced with immunoSEQ multiplex PCR; TCRdb's copy has only in-frame clones and lacks some. The sample has about 39,000 clones; 85% are singletons. The sample comprised peripheral blood. The origin of the receptors is a man aged 55-75 years with acute or convalescent COVID-19. Both conserved end residues are part of each CDR3. Each record gives: J gene, clone size, V gene, D gene, CDR3 DNA, CDR3 protein. D genes are given only for firm matches. Only part of the rows carry a size: once, few, many, or a class if the clone is expanded.

>TRBJ2-7|NA|TRBV16|TRBD1
TGTGCCAGCAGCCGACAGGGTTACGAGCAGTACTTC
CASSRQGYEQYF
>TRBJ1-4|NA|TRBV5-4|NA
TGTGCCAGCAGCTTGTCGCCCTCGACAGGAACTAATGAAAAACTGTTTTTT
CASSLSPSTGTNEKLFF
>TRBJ1-2|NA|TRBV6-5|TRBD1
TGTGCCAGCACCCGAACAGGGGGCGGCTATGGCTACACCTTC
CASTRTGGGYGYTF
>TRBJ1-1|NA|TRBV30|NA
TGTGCCTGGAGTGTGGGCTTTCTTGACACTGAAGCTTTCTTT
CAWSVGFLDTEAFF
>TRBJ2-7|NA|TRBV6-2/TRBV6-3|NA
TGTGCCAGCAGTTACCCGTTTAGATCAGCGAGAACCTCCTACGAGCAGTACTTC
CASSYPFRSARTSYEQYF
>TRBJ2-3|NA|TRBV5-1|NA
TGCGCCAGCAGTCGATCTGGGCCCTCCACAGATACGCAGTATTTT
CASSRSGPSTDTQYF
>TRBJ2-2|NA|TRBV2|NA
TGTGCCAGCAGTCCCGACTGGGAGCTGTTTTTT
CASSPDWELFF
>TRBJ1-6|NA|TRBV5-1|TRBD1
TGCGCCAGCAGCCCACAGGGGCTGACACCCCTCCACTTT
CASSPQGLTPLHF
>TRBJ2-5|NA|TRBV6-6|TRBD2
TGTGCCAGCAGTCCCCTTGCGGGGGGACCTGTTCAGGAGACCCAGTACTTC
CASSPLAGGPVQETQYF
>TRBJ1-6|few|TRBV6-5|NA
TGTGCCAGCAGCTCAGGGGTTGAACCCCTCCACTTT
CASSSGVEPLHF
>TRBJ2-7|NA|TRBV6-6|TRBD2
TGTGCCACCCGGACTAGCGCTTCCTACGAGCAGTACTTC
CATRTSASYEQYF
>TRBJ2-2|NA|TRBV11-3|NA
TGTGCCAGCAGCGCCACAGGGTTGGGGGAGCTGTTTTTT
CASSATGLGELFF
>TRBJ2-3|NA|TRBV18|TRBD1
TGTGCCAGCTCACCACGGGACAGGCGGAGCACAGATACGCAGTATTTT
CASSPRDRRSTDTQYF
>TRBJ2-7|NA|TRBV6-5|NA
TGTGCCAGCAGTTATGCGGGTCCCACGGGCGAGCAGTACTTC
CASSYAGPTGEQYF
>TRBJ2-2|NA|TRBV7-2|NA
TGTGCCAGCAAGGATCGAGGAACCGGGGAGCTGTTTTTT
CASKDRGTGELFF
>TRBJ2-3|NA|TRBV7-9|NA
TGTGCCAGCAGCCCGCTCGCCGCGGGAGATACGCAGTATTTT
CASSPLAAGDTQYF